A selection of T cell receptor beta chains follows, all from one sample in a study of blood T cell repertoires in COVID-19. Clones were read by immunoSEQ multiplex PCR, and TCRdb kept only the in-frame ones, dropping some. The sample shows a few hundred thousand clones, around 91% of them seen only once. Sequenced: PBMCs or T cells enriched from blood (not recorded which). All receptors come from a woman aged 18-29 years who had recovered from COVID-19. Both conserved end residues are part of each CDR3. A D gene is named only where the DNA matches it firmly. Clone size is stated in some rows and not others, as once, few, many or a class when expanded.

j_gene | abundance | d_gene | v_gene | CDR3nt | CDR3aa
TRBJ1-5 | - | - | TRBV4-1 | TGCGCCAGCAGCCAAGAGTTCTCGCAGGGGCTGGAGCCCCAGCATTTT | CASSQEFSQGLEPQHF
TRBJ1-1 | - | - | TRBV15 | TGTGCCACCAGCAGAGATCTTACCGCGACTGAAGCTTTCTTT | CATSRDLTATEAFF
TRBJ1-1 | - | TRBD1 | TRBV4-1 | TGCGCCAGCAGCCAAGCGGGACAGGGATCCCCGAACACTGAAGCTTTCTTT | CASSQAGQGSPNTEAFF
TRBJ2-3 | - | TRBD2 | TRBV4-1 | TGCGCCAGCAGCCATTCAACTGGACTAGCGGGACCCACAGATACGCAGTATTTT | CASSHSTGLAGPTDTQYF
TRBJ2-7 | - | - | TRBV27 | TGTGCCAGCAGTTTATCGGCCGCATCAAACGAGCAGTACTTC | CASSLSAASNEQYF
TRBJ2-7 | - | TRBD2 | TRBV6-5 | TGTGCCAGCAAACCGGCGGGGGAGCCGGGGGAGCAGTACTTC | CASKPAGEPGEQYF
TRBJ1-3 | - | - | TRBV27 | TGTGCCAGCAGTCAGGGTACTGGAAACACCATATATTTT | CASSQGTGNTIYF
TRBJ1-2 | - | - | TRBV4-2 | TGTGCCAGCAGCCAAGAAGCCACTAGGGCGGTAGCTAACTATGGCTACACCTTC | CASSQEATRAVANYGYTF
TRBJ2-1 | - | TRBD2 | TRBV14 | TGTGCCAGCAGCCAAGCACTAGCGGGGGGGAATGAGCAGTTCTTC | CASSQALAGGNEQFF
TRBJ2-5 | - | TRBD1 | TRBV15 | TGTGCCACCAGCAGAGTACCAGGGGGCGAGGAGACCCAGTACTTC | CATSRVPGGEETQYF
TRBJ1-6 | few | - | TRBV10-2 | TGCGCCAGCACCGTCGACAGCAATAATTCACCCCTCCACTTT | CASTVDSNNSPLHF
TRBJ2-1 | - | TRBD1 | TRBV19 | TGTGCCAGTAGTTTCGGGACAGGTCCCTCGAGTGAGCAGTTCTTC | CASSFGTGPSSEQFF
TRBJ2-3 | - | - | TRBV19 | TGTGCCAGTAGTATAATCCAGGGCCTAGATACGCAGTATTTT | CASSIIQGLDTQYF
TRBJ2-7 | - | - | TRBV5-5 | TGTGCCAGCAGCTTGGCGGCAGGGCTGTACGAGCAGTACTTC | CASSLAAGLYEQYF
TRBJ1-6 | - | - | TRBV11-2 | TGTGCCAGCAGCCAAGAGGTAGCCTTTTTGATATCACCCCTCCACTTT | CASSQEVAFLISPLHF
TRBJ1-5 | - | - | TRBV9 | TGTGCCAGCAGCGTAGCTACGGAGGATCAGCCCCAGCATTTT | CASSVATEDQPQHF
TRBJ1-6 | - | - | TRBV11-2 | TGTGCCAGCAGCCTCGCCGGCGGCTATTCACCCCTCCACTTT | CASSLAGGYSPLHF
TRBJ2-7 | - | TRBD2 | TRBV9 | TGTGCCAGCAGCGTAGGGGGACTAGCGGGGAACTACGAGCAGTACTTC | CASSVGGLAGNYEQYF
TRBJ1-6 | - | TRBD1 | TRBV10-3 | TGTGCCATCAGTGAGTCCCCGGGACAGGGGGGCTCACCCCTCCACTTT | CAISESPGQGGSPLHF
TRBJ1-4 | - | TRBD1 | TRBV5-1 | TGCGCCAGCAGCTTGGGGGACAGGGACAGAGAAAAACTGTTTTTT | CASSLGDRDREKLFF
TRBJ2-5 | - | - | TRBV13 | TGTGCCAGCAGCTTAGAGCGGACCCCTCAAGAGACCCAGTACTTC | CASSLERTPQETQYF
TRBJ1-2 | - | - | TRBV12-3/TRBV12-4 | TGTGCCAGCAGTGTGACAGTTAACTATGGCTACACCTTC | CASSVTVNYGYTF
TRBJ1-1 | - | - | TRBV29-1 | TGCAGCGTTGTGGGGGGGACTGAAGCTTTCTTT | CSVVGGTEAFF
TRBJ2-7 | - | - | TRBV11-2 | TGTGCCAGCAGCCCTCCCTTGAGGCACAACCGGTACGAGCAGTACTTC | CASSPPLRHNRYEQYF
TRBJ2-7 | - | - | TRBV7-9 | TGTGCCAGCAGCTTTAGCCCTTTCCAGAACCGTTACGAGCAGTACTTC | CASSFSPFQNRYEQYF
TRBJ1-5 | - | - | TRBV29-1 | TGCAGCGTACAGGGAGTCGGCAATCAGCCCCAGCATTTT | CSVQGVGNQPQHF
TRBJ2-2 | - | TRBD1 | TRBV5-1 | TGCGCCAGCAGCCTCATCAGGGACAGTTTCGCGAACACCGGGGAGCTGTTTTTT | CASSLIRDSFANTGELFF
TRBJ1-5 | - | - | TRBV4-1 | TGCGCCAGCAGCCCCACTCTCTCGGGGATCGCCCTTAGCAATCAGCCCCAGCATTTT | CASSPTLSGIALSNQPQHF
TRBJ2-5 | - | - | TRBV14 | TGTGCCAGCAGCCCCAGAGGACTGCAGGGGGAGACCCAGTACTTC | CASSPRGLQGETQYF
TRBJ2-7 | once | - | TRBV25-1 | TGTGCCAGCAGTGTGGGACTGGAGGGGAGCGAGCAGTACTTC | CASSVGLEGSEQYF
TRBJ2-2 | - | - | TRBV7-2 | TGTGCCAGCAGCTTAGGAGGGAACACCGGGGAGCTGTTTTTT | CASSLGGNTGELFF
TRBJ2-1 | once | - | TRBV29-1 | TGCAGCGTTGGGACCGGGAGTAACAATGAGCAGTTCTTC | CSVGTGSNNEQFF
TRBJ1-3 | - | - | TRBV19 | TGTGCCAGTAGTGCGACAGGTTACTCTGGAAACACCATATATTTT | CASSATGYSGNTIYF
TRBJ1-1 | few | - | TRBV3-1/TRBV3-2 | TGTGCCAGCAGCTCAACCAGGTTGGGGAACACTGAAGCTTTCTTT | CASSSTRLGNTEAFF
TRBJ2-7 | - | - | TRBV29-1 | TGCAGCGTTCAGGACTACGAGCAGTACTTC | CSVQDYEQYF
TRBJ1-5 | - | - | TRBV29-1 | TGCAGCGTGGAGGAGACACCGGGGAGCAATCAGCCCCAGCATTTT | CSVEETPGSNQPQHF
TRBJ2-2 | - | TRBD1 | TRBV27 | TGTGCCAGCAGTTTATTTTTTACAGGGGTTACCGGGGAGCTGTTTTTT | CASSLFFTGVTGELFF
TRBJ1-5 | - | TRBD1 | TRBV28 | TGTGCCAGCAGTTCACAACCGGGACAGGGGGCAATTCAGCCCCAGCATTTT | CASSSQPGQGAIQPQHF
TRBJ1-1 | - | - | TRBV27 | TGTGCCAGCAGTTTAGCGGACAACATGAACACTGAAGCTTTCTTT | CASSLADNMNTEAFF
TRBJ2-7 | - | TRBD2 | TRBV3-1/TRBV3-2 | TGTGCCAGCAGCCAAGAAGCTTTGAGCGGGGATAGCTCCTACGAGCAGTACTTC | CASSQEALSGDSSYEQYF
TRBJ1-4 | - | - | TRBV10-1 | TGCGCCAGCAGTGGCTCGAGTGAAAAACTGTTTTTT | CASSGSSEKLFF
TRBJ1-5 | - | - | TRBV3-1/TRBV3-2 | TGTGCCAGCAGCCAAGGTGGCTTAGGGGTGCATTTT | CASSQGGLGVHF
TRBJ1-2 | - | - | TRBV19 | TGTGCCAGTAGTATCGTACGAGGAACTTATGGCTACACCTTC | CASSIVRGTYGYTF
TRBJ1-6 | - | TRBD1 | TRBV2 | TGTGCCAGCAGGGGCAGGGGGAGCTCCTATAATTCACCCCTCCACTTT | CASRGRGSSYNSPLHF
TRBJ2-3 | - | - | TRBV19 | TGTGCCAGTAGTTTCGGGGGAGGAGATACGCAGTATTTT | CASSFGGGDTQYF
TRBJ2-7 | - | TRBD1 | TRBV14 | TGTGCCAGCAGCCAAGAAAGTATCGGACAGGGCCTCTACGAGCAGTACTTC | CASSQESIGQGLYEQYF
TRBJ1-4 | - | TRBD1 | TRBV10-3 | TGTGCCATCAGTGAGTTCGCGACAGGGACTAATGAAAAACTGTTTTTT | CAISEFATGTNEKLFF
TRBJ1-2 | - | - | TRBV18 | TGTGCCAGCTCACCGTCAAGTACGGGGTTAGAATATGGCTACACCTTC | CASSPSSTGLEYGYTF
TRBJ1-2 | - | - | TRBV11-2 | TGTGCCAGCAGCTTGACAACCACGACAGGAAACTATGGCTACACCTTC | CASSLTTTTGNYGYTF
TRBJ1-4 | - | TRBD1 | TRBV11-3 | TGTGCCAGCAGCTCAGGGGGGACTAATGAAAAACTGTTTTTT | CASSSGGTNEKLFF
TRBJ2-1 | - | - | TRBV24-1 | TGTGCCACCAGTGACCACCACAGTGATGAGCAGTTCTTC | CATSDHHSDEQFF
TRBJ1-1 | - | - | TRBV3-1/TRBV3-2 | TGTGCCAGCAGCCAAGGACTTGAAGCTTTCTTT | CASSQGLEAFF
TRBJ1-2 | - | TRBD1 | TRBV6-4 | TGTGCCAACCCGACAGGGACGAAAGGCTACACCTTC | CANPTGTKGYTF
TRBJ2-3 | - | - | TRBV5-6 | TGTGCCAGCAGCTTGGGAGGGGGGGCCACAGATACGCAGTATTTT | CASSLGGGATDTQYF
TRBJ2-5 | - | - | TRBV19 | TGTGCCAGTAGTATAGGACAACAAGAGACCCAGTACTTC | CASSIGQQETQYF